What follows are 10 T cell receptor beta chains derived from one specimen sequenced in a study of blood T cell repertoires in COVID-19. Repertoires were generated with immunoSEQ multiplex PCR, while TCRdb's copy carries only in-frame clones and drops some. The table lists 73,000 or so clones, 84% of them singletons. The sequencing sample was made of peripheral blood. The receptors originated from a woman aged 60-75 years with acute or convalescent COVID-19.

The chain combines TRBV5-8 with TRBJ2-1, with TRBD1 matching 9 bases. Germline CDR1 and CDR2: SGHTS and YDEGEE. The CDR3 has 16 amino acids. Trimming took 0 bases from V and 4 from J; bases not matched to a gene: 5. The CDR3 region has the DNA TGTGCCAGCAGCTTGGACGGAGGACAGGGGTACAATGAGCAGTTCTTC. Its protein product is CASSLDGGQGYNEQFF.

This clone was seen a few times. This chain uses TRBV5-1 with TRBJ2-3; 9 bases are a match to TRBD2. Germline V lookup: CDR1 SGHRS, CDR2 YFSETQ. CDR3 length: 16 residues. The junction had 4 bases not matched to a gene; V was cut back by 0 bases and J by 2 bases. This CDR3 reads CASSLDAGGITDTQYF. The CDR3 nucleotides are TGCGCCAGCAGCTTGGACGCGGGGGGGATCACAGATACGCAGTATTTT.

This rearrangement joins TRBV4-1 to TRBJ2-1, with 8 bases aligning to TRBD1. Germline V gives CDR1 MGHRA, CDR2 YSYEKL. V shed 5 bases and J 2 bases; nucleotides not matched to a gene: 8. The CDR3 runs 16 residues. The CDR3 DNA sequence: TGCGCCAGCAGCACCCCGGACAGGGTCCCCTACAATGAGCAGTTCTTC. It yields the protein CASSTPDRVPYNEQFF.

This chain links TRBV27 with TRBJ1-5, with D possibly matching TRBD1 (5 bases). Germline V gene lookup returns CDR1 MNHEY and CDR2 SMNVEV (reference sequence). Trimming removed 4 bases at V and 2 bases at J, with 12 bases between. The CDR3 has 15 residues. The CDR3 protein is CASSSLGAGNQPQHF. CDR3 in DNA: TGTGCCAGCAGTTCCCTTGGGGCCGGCAATCAGCCCCAGCATTTT.

This chain links TRBV12-1 with TRBJ1-6; the listed D gene, TRBD1, was not tested against the DNA. TRBV12-1 is a documented pseudogene. The CDR3 consists of 12 residues. The CDR3: CASSWDRQPLHF. The DNA of the CDR3 is TGTGCCAGCAGCTGGGACAGACAACCCCTCCACTTT.

This clone was picked up a small number of times. The same CDR3 also results from other DNA sequences found in this sample. V usage is TRBV6-5 and J usage is TRBJ1-6; D is perhaps TRBD1 (6 bases). Germline-derived CDR1 and CDR2 are MNHEY and SVGAGI. CDR3 length: 15 residues. The V gene lost 2 bases and the J gene lost 7 bases, with 12 bases spanning the gap. CDR3 protein: CASSYRLDSNSPLHF. As DNA, the CDR3 is TGTGCCAGCAGTTACAGGCTGGACAGCAATTCACCCCTCCACTTT.

This sequence joins TRBV3-1 (or the pseudogene TRBV3-2) and TRBJ2-1; the D gene is possibly TRBD2 (6 bases). V dropped 1 base and J dropped 7 bases, with 8 bases sitting between them. Germline assignment: CDR1 LGHDT and CDR2 YNNKEL (reference sequence). The CDR3 is 13 amino acids. DNA of the CDR3: TGTGCCAGCAGCCAAGGGCGGGGTAATGAGCAGTTCTTC. Translation gives CASSQGRGNEQFF.

This chain joins TRBV5-1 and TRBJ2-1, with D possibly being TRBD2 (5 bases). There are 13 residues in the CDR3. V was trimmed by 4 bases and J by 6 bases, leaving 11 bases between them. Germline V CDR1 and CDR2: SGHRS, YFSETQ. The CDR3 DNA follows: TGCGCCAGCAGCCCGGGGTTGGGCAATGAGCAGTTCTTC. Translating gives CASSPGLGNEQFF.

V is TRBV3-1 (or the pseudogene TRBV3-2) and J is TRBJ1-2, with D possibly being TRBD1 (5 bases). Germline CDR1 is LGHDT and CDR2 is YNNKEL (reference sequence). The CDR3 covers 17 residues. V shed 5 bases and J shed 2 bases, with 21 bases lying between them. Written as DNA, the CDR3 is TGTGCCAGCAGCGATACCCTTCGGGGGGTCAGCAACTATGGCTACACCTTC. Amino acids: CASSDTLRGVSNYGYTF.

This clone was observed once. The J gene is TRBJ2-1, the V gene TRBV18, with 7 bases aligning to TRBD1. CDR3 length equals 17 residues. Unmatched junction bases numbered 15, after V lost 3 bases and J lost 7 bases. Germline V gene sequence: CDR1 KGHSH, CDR2 LQKENI. The CDR3 bases are TGTGCCAGCTCACCCACACAGGGGAATGTCTTAGGGAATGAGCAGTTCTTC. Amino acids: CASSPTQGNVLGNEQFF.